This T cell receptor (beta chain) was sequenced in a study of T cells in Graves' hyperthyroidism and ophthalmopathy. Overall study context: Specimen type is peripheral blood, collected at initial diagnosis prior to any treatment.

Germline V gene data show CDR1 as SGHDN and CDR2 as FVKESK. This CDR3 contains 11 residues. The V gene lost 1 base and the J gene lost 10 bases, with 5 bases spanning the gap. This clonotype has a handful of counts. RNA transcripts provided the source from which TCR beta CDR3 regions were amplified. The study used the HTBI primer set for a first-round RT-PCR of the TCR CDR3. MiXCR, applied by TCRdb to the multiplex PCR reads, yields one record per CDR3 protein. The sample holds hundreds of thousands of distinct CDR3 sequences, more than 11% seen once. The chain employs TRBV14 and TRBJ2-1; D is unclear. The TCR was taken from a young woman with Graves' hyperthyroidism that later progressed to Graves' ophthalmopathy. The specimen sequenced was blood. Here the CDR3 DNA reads TGTGCCAGCAGCCAAGGTAGGGAGCAGTTCTTC. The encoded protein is CASSQGREQFF.